The present TCR beta chain was sequenced within a study of shared clonotypes between healthy human individuals. Whole-study context: The study drew on a couple of women and a few men aged 18 to 49 as donors.

This CDR3 has 13 residues. Per the germline V gene, CDR1 is SQVTM and CDR2 is ANQGSEA. With 6 bases clipped from V and 5 bases from J, the junction kept 5 bases outside the gene matches. The sample holds one count of this clone. HIV-negative, healthy adults without recent acute infections or vaccinations were the donors. Genomic DNA for unsorted samples, which was extracted with the QIAamp DNA Blood Mini kit, came from some 90 million PBMCs. Original data processing: Filtering was not the same, since immunoSEQ gave junction-only sequences without quality scores. Here immunoSEQ multiplex PCR was the method, and the copy in TCRdb shows in-frame clones only, minus some. That table is the source of V, J and clone size, and D and trimming were worked out from the DNA. The repertoire consists of hundreds of thousands of clones, with around 79% occurring once and the leading ten covering less than 15%.

The sample consisted of PBMCs. This chain links TRBV29-1 with TRBJ2-1; 9 positions agree with TRBD1. This sequence originates from a woman in her thirties or forties in good health. Some clones in this sample may be carry-over from other donors' samples. The CDR3 spells CSVKQGANNEQFF. In nucleotides, the CDR3 is TGCAGCGTCAAACAGGGGGCGAACAATGAGCAGTTCTTC.